This T cell receptor beta chain was retrieved from a study of T cell responses to AZD1222 COVID-19 vaccine (dated by TCRdb to the early 2020s). Concerning the study at large: Because spike-specific TCR depth and breadth did not differ between the two schedules, AZD1222 recipients who got a second dose at roughly 4 weeks were pooled with those who got a second dose at roughly 12 weeks. A total of approximately 250 trial participants underwent TCR sequencing, of whom roughly 210 had received two doses of AZD1222 and 26 had received two doses of the MenACWY control vaccine. Enrollment into the trials was organized by age into subgroups of 18-55, 56-69 and 70-plus years, and those subgroups contained roughly 160, 29 and 62 TCR-sequenced participants, respectively. The paper as a whole reports these results and caveats: Because no samples from the day 14 peak response were available, repertoires could be characterized only after the peak T cell response. Only five to seven AZD1222 recipients were SARS-CoV-2 seropositive at baseline, limiting conclusions about previously exposed vaccinees. Participants were mostly white British and included more females than males, and it was suggested by the authors that clonal diversity may have been underestimated. The vaccine-associated CD4 TCRs covered the entire spike protein, and the dominant responses fell in regions 160-218 and 743-854. The 56-69-year group was small, and its depth increase did not reach significance, likely because of low power. Reportedly, close to half of the unique spike-specific TCRs recognized epitopes lying outside the regions that are mutated in the B.1.351 and B.1.1.7 variants. After two AZD1222 doses, both the breadth and the depth of spike-specific TCRs were significantly higher than at day 0 and than in MenACWY recipients.

The meaning of the sample's time point label: baseline before first vaccination. Vaccinee samples came from UK trials COV001 and COV002, including a single-blind randomized controlled phase 2/3 trial of AZD1222 (ChAdOx1 nCoV-19) in healthy adults. For TCRbeta chain sequencing, PBMC samples were collected from trial participants at day 0 and at day 28 after the second dose. The CDR3 regions of human TCRbeta chains were analyzed by immunosequencing. Per the source publication's procedure: Repertoire TCRs were checked for matches against a reference library of SARS-CoV-2-specific TCRs that had been generated using the MIRA antigen-specificity platform. Breadth was defined as the fraction of unique TCRs that were SARS-CoV-2-associated, and depth was defined as the fraction of total T cells that were SARS-CoV-2-associated. Each spike-specific TCR was assigned to its reactive spike region and to a CD4 or CD8 class using the MIRA data. Log10-transformed breadth and depth values were compared by one-way ANOVA with Sidak's multiple comparisons tests. Imported from immuneACCESS, the table was reduced by TCRdb to in-frame sequences with V and J called. These copies leave out some clones; in studies compared against another copy, an unresolved V gene accounts for under half, and the cause of the remainder is not known. V and J calls and clone size are as listed in that table; D and trimming were resolved from the DNA. The sample includes about 150,000 clones, with just over 90% observed a single time. The ten largest clones take up less than 2% of the sample.

Looking up the germline V gene (reference sequence) yields CDR1 MNHEY and CDR2 SMNVEV. The CDR3 holds 14 amino acids from the cysteine to the phenylalanine. Only the CDR3 DNA stays, 42 bases, in frame from base 1. Ends trimmed: V by 6 bases, J by 7 bases; bases unmatched to a gene: 11. As to this clone: The clone's antigen remains unknown. Base qualities are not recorded, but no much larger clone differs from it by a single base.

The sequences come from peripheral blood, collected on day 0 of AZD1222 vaccination. The clonotype was recovered from an adult in good health. The sequence links TRBV27 to TRBJ1-2, with TRBD1 matching 7 junction bases. The CDR3 reads CASRPGTALFGYTF. The base sequence is TGTGCCAGCAGACCCGGGACAGCCCTATTTGGCTACACCTTC.